Below are 16 T cell receptor beta chains sequenced from a single sample in a study of blood T cells in healthy people across ages (dated by TCRdb to about 2015). Library prep was done by 5' RACE. Sequencing was performed on an Illumina HiSeq 2500. The second PCR ran for about 6 to 12 cycles and used a J-beta primer mix along with a sample-barcoded 5' primer. TCRdb ran its own pipeline on the public reads, namely fastp trimming at Q25 and MiXCR clone calling, and kept in-frame beta chains. Rows are unified per CDR3 protein, each entry keeping the most common DNA and genes. In all, the sample holds about 800,000 distinct CDR3 sequences, and just under 25% of those were seen once. Roughly 3.8% of the sample comes from the top ten. Separately, the same data were catalogued under a study of T cells of mothers and their children.

Specimen: blood. The receptors shown here come from a boy between 10 and 17 years old in good health.

This clonotype was counted only a few times. This chain uses TRBV4-3 with TRBJ2-7; TRBD2 aligns across 11 bases. From germline, CDR1 is LGHNA and CDR2 YSLEER. V lost 8 bases and J lost 2; bases outside the gene matches: 14. CDR3 size: 17 residues. The CDR3 sequence: CASGPGVAGGQAYEQYF. CDR3 bases: TGCGCCAGCGGCCCAGGGGTAGCGGGAGGGCAGGCCTACGAGCAGTACTTC.

This chain joins TRBV29-1 and TRBJ2-5, with 7 positions matching TRBD1. This CDR3 spans 12 amino acids. Germline loops: CDR1 SQVTM, CDR2 ANQGSEA. With 4 bases clipped from V and 5 bases from J, the junction kept 4 bases outside the gene matches. The CDR3 coding sequence is TGCAGCGTTGGACAGGGTACGGAGACCCAGTACTTC. Residues: CSVGQGTETQYF.

This clonotype came up many times. This rearrangement joins TRBV20-1 to TRBJ2-3; 8 nucleotides align to TRBD2. The junction had 4 bases not matched to a gene; V was cut back by 6 bases and J by 5 bases. The CDR3 is 12 residues long. The V gene's germline CDR1 is DFQATT and CDR2 SNEGSKA (reference sequence). The CDR3 DNA is TGCAGTGCGCGGGGGGCCGTAGATACGCAGTATTTT. The encoded protein is CSARGAVDTQYF.

This clonotype was seen only a few times. The chain combines TRBV28 with TRBJ2-1; D possibly corresponds to TRBD1 (6 bases). The DNA end favors TRBJ2-5, so the J call may be wrong. Germline V gene lookup returns CDR1 MDHEN and CDR2 SYDVKM. The CDR3 covers 17 residues. For the CDR3, the DNA is TGTGCCAGCAGTTTATTGTCGCCAGGGGCGCTAGGGGAGACCCAGTACTTC. Translated: CASSLLSPGALGETQYF.

CDR3 sequence reads: CASSKYPPGVSCNEQFF. The CDR3 DNA follows: TGTGCCAGCAGCAAATACCCTCCGGGAGTATCCTGCAATGAGCAGTTCTTC. V and J are TRBV21-1 and TRBJ2-1; TRBD2 is the table's D call and was not checked against the DNA. TRBV21-1 is given as a pseudogene. The CDR3 has 17 residues.

The chain employs TRBV20-1 and TRBJ1-1; 8 bases are shared with TRBD1. Germline loops: CDR1 DFQATT, CDR2 SNEGSKA (reference sequence). Trimming at V came to 5 bases and at J to 7 bases, leaving 12 bases not matched to a gene. The CDR3 has 14 residues. The CDR3 DNA is TGCAGTGCTCTGGAGGACAGGGCGTACGGTGAAGCTTTCTTT. Its translation: CSALEDRAYGEAFF.

This clonotype was detected only a few times. The chain has TRBV20-1 and TRBJ2-3; 8 bases agree with TRBD2. This CDR3 is 16 amino acids long. CDR1 DFQATT and CDR2 SNEGSKA come from the germline V gene (reference sequence). V lost 0 bases to trimming and J lost 4 bases; unmatched junction nucleotides: 9. CDR3 nucleotides: TGCAGTGCTAGAGATTTGCGCGGGAGGTTGCCAGATACGCAGTATTTT. It translates to CSARDLRGRLPDTQYF.

This clonotype was found once. The V call is TRBV29-1, the J call TRBJ1-4, with D perhaps TRBD1 (6 bases). V dropped 7 bases and J dropped 8 bases, with 20 bases sitting between them. The CDR3 has 14 amino acids. Germline V gene sequence: CDR1 SQVTM, CDR2 ANQGSEA. The CDR3 region has the DNA TGCAGCGCCACCGTCCCGCAGGGGCCCGAAAAACTGTTTTTT. Its translation: CSATVPQGPEKLFF.

The V call is TRBV12-3 or TRBV12-4, the J call TRBJ1-1; no reliable D call. Trimming took off 5 bases at V and 1 base at J, with 8 bases between the two ends. The CDR3 covers 13 residues. The CDR3 DNA sequence: TGTGCCAGCAGTCATAAGAGGAACACTGAAGCTTTCTTT. It specifies CASSHKRNTEAFF.

The chain is built from TRBV4-2 and TRBJ1-6, with D perhaps TRBD1 (5 bases). CDR3 length: 17 amino acids. V shed 0 bases and J shed 9 bases, with 18 bases lying between them. Germline CDR1 and CDR2: LGHNA and YNFKEQ. The CDR3, as DNA: TGTGCCAGCAGCCAAGAATCGGGGGTAGATAAAAGTTCACCCCTCCACTTT. This sequence encodes CASSQESGVDKSSPLHF.

DNA of the CDR3: TGTGCCAGCAGCCATAGCGAAGACGGGGAGCTGTTTTTT. This encodes CASSHSEDGELFF. The rearrangement joins TRBV7-3 to TRBJ2-2; D possibly corresponds to TRBD2 (5 bases). Germline V gene sequence: CDR1 SGHTA, CDR2 FQGTGA. CDR3 length: 13 residues. Trimming left V 5 bases short and J 7 bases short, with 11 bases between.

This clonotype occurred a few times. The J gene is TRBJ2-5, the V gene TRBV30; either TRBD1 or TRBD2 may supply D (5 bases each). The end of the DNA aligns better with TRBJ2-1, so the J call may be wrong. Per germline, CDR1 GTSNPN and CDR2 SVGIG (reference sequence). The CDR3 spans 13 residues. The CDR3, as DNA: TGTGCCTGGAGTTATACCTTGGGGGATGAGCAGTTCTTC. Protein sequence: CAWSYTLGDEQFF.

The chain couples TRBV12-3 or TRBV12-4 to TRBJ2-5; perhaps TRBD2 as D (5 bases). This CDR3 region has 15 residues. V was clipped by 4 bases and J by 7 bases, with 19 bases between them. Written as DNA, the CDR3 is TGTGCCAGCAGTTGGCTAACCGACCCTGAGGGGACCCAGTACTTC. It is translated as CASSWLTDPEGTQYF.

This clonotype showed up just a few times. The V gene is TRBV10-3, the J gene TRBJ1-3; 7 bases are shared with TRBD1. CDR3 size: 15 residues. The V gene's germline CDR1 is ENHRY and CDR2 SYGVKD. V lost 4 bases to trimming and J lost 3 bases; unmatched junction nucleotides: 6. CDR3: CAISGGGGGGNTIYF. Written as DNA, the CDR3 is TGTGCCATCAGTGGAGGAGGGGGCGGTGGAAACACCATATATTTT.

Comments on this clonotype: Mismatch with germline at one junction end may stem from a read error. The V call is TRBV3-1, the J call TRBJ2-3; D remains ambiguous. Germline loops: CDR1 LGHDT, CDR2 YNNKEL (reference sequence). The CDR3 runs 16 residues. CDR3 region: CAGSQDIRQSTDTQYF. The CDR3 coding sequence is TGTGCCGGCAGCCAAGATATCCGGCAGAGCACAGATACGCAGTATTTT.

This clonotype was seen a handful of times. The genes are TRBV7-9 and TRBJ1-3; D is ambiguous. The CDR3 is made up of 14 amino acids. The germline V gene encodes CDR1 SEHNR and CDR2 FQNEAQ (reference sequence). Trimming took 3 bases from V and 3 from J, leaving 9 bases between them. The CDR3 nucleotides read TGTGCCAGCAGCTTGGTCCTCAGTGGAAACACCATATATTTT. Protein: CASSLVLSGNTIYF.